The 12 T cell receptor beta chains below were found in one sample sequenced in a study of blood T cell repertoires in COVID-19. Sequencing was performed with immunoSEQ multiplex PCR; in TCRdb, only in-frame clones are kept and a portion is missing. Among approximately 440,000 clones, around 91% were seen once, and the ten largest hold 0.6%. The sequenced sample was PBMCs or T cells enriched from blood (not recorded which). Source of these receptors: a man between 18 and 29 years old who had recovered from COVID-19.

The V and J genes are TRBV19 and TRBJ1-2; D gene ambiguous. V was trimmed by 1 base and J by 0 bases, leaving 9 bases between them. Looked up from germline, CDR1 is LNHDA and CDR2 is SQIVND (reference sequence). The length of the CDR3 is 15 residues. CDR3 residues: CASSIGAIANYGYTF. Written as DNA, the CDR3 is TGTGCCAGTAGTATAGGGGCCATCGCTAACTATGGCTACACCTTC.

The table lists this clone with a count of one. The V and J genes are TRBV5-4 and TRBJ2-5; 10 nucleotides match TRBD1. CDR1 and CDR2 from the germline V gene are SGHNT and YYREEE (reference sequence). V trimming: 4 bases; J trimming: 0 bases; junction bases outside the gene matches: 15. The CDR3 runs to 19 residues. Written as DNA, the CDR3 is TGTGCCAGCAGCCTGCCGAGACAGGGGGCACGGGGGGACCAAGAGACCCAGTACTTC. Translated, it gives CASSLPRQGARGDQETQYF.

The chain couples TRBV19 to TRBJ2-1; D possibly corresponds to TRBD2 (5 bases). CDR1 LNHDA and CDR2 SQIVND come from the germline V gene (reference sequence). This CDR3 spans 14 amino acids. Trimming took off 0 bases at V and 6 bases at J, with 9 bases between the two ends. The CDR3 protein is CASSIEPGFNEQFF. CDR3 DNA: TGTGCCAGTAGTATAGAGCCGGGGTTCAATGAGCAGTTCTTC.

Points on this clone: This CDR3 is also generated by other DNA sequences in the sample. The chain couples TRBV7-3 to TRBJ1-1; 8 bases match TRBD1. CDR3 length equals 15 residues. The V gene end was trimmed by 2 bases and the J gene end by 1 base; junction bases not matched to a gene: 3. Germline CDR1 is SGHTA and CDR2 is FQGTGA. The CDR3 DNA follows: TGTGCCAGCAGCTTATTAGGACAGGGGAACACTGAAGCTTTCTTT. It is translated as CASSLLGQGNTEAFF.

The chain carries TRBV5-1 and TRBJ2-3; 8 bases are shared with TRBD1. Trimming at V came to 6 bases and at J to 3 bases, leaving 9 bases not matched to a gene. The CDR3 covers 15 residues. Germline V gene lookup returns CDR1 SGHRS and CDR2 YFSETQ. The CDR3 sequence is CASNPTGVITDTQYF. The CDR3 DNA sequence: TGCGCCAGCAACCCGACAGGGGTAATAACAGATACGCAGTATTTT.

The chain uses TRBV18 and TRBJ2-7, with a possible D match to TRBD1 (6 bases). This CDR3 has 14 amino acids. With 6 bases removed from V and 4 bases from J, the gap between germline ends came to 16 bases. Looked up from germline, CDR1 is KGHSH and CDR2 is LQKENI. The CDR3 sequence is CASSPGTTFYEQYF. The CDR3 coding sequence is TGTGCCAGCTCTCCCGGGACAACTTTTTACGAGCAGTACTTC.

The V call is TRBV6-5, the J call TRBJ2-5; a possible D gene is TRBD2 (5 bases). CDR1 MNHEY and CDR2 SVGAGI come from the germline V gene. This CDR3 has 14 residues. V lost 7 bases and J 2 bases, leaving 14 bases between the germline ends. CDR3 DNA: TGTGCCAGCACTGGAACTAGGAAGCAAGAGACCCAGTACTTC. Translated: CASTGTRKQETQYF.

The sample holds one count of this clone. The chain links TRBV6-5 to TRBJ2-7, with D maybe TRBD1 (5 bases). Per the germline V gene, CDR1 is MNHEY and CDR2 is SVGAGI. Trimming shortened V by 0 bases and J by 4 bases, and 10 bases separated the two germline ends. This CDR3 region has 14 residues. DNA of the CDR3: TGTGCCAGCAGTTACTCAAGCAGGGTATACGAGCAGTACTTC. It encodes CASSYSSRVYEQYF.

This chain connects TRBV10-3 to TRBJ2-7, with 13 bases matching TRBD2. The V gene's germline CDR1 is ENHRY and CDR2 SYGVKD. The CDR3 spans 13 residues. Losses at the gene ends were 6 bases for V and 6 bases for J; bases not matched to a gene: 2. CDR3 residues: CAIRLAGGSEQYF. CDR3 DNA sequence: TGTGCCATCAGACTAGCGGGAGGGTCCGAGCAGTACTTC.

The chain recombines TRBV29-1 with TRBJ2-2, with a tentative D call TRBD2 (5 bases). V was pared by 6 bases and J by 3 bases, with 14 bases between. From germline, CDR1 is SQVTM and CDR2 ANQGSEA. There are 14 residues in the CDR3. The CDR3 DNA reads TGCAGCGTCATCCCCGGACTGCACACCGGGGAGCTGTTTTTT. This codes for CSVIPGLHTGELFF.

This rearrangement joins TRBV10-1 to TRBJ2-2; 11 nucleotides align to TRBD2. CDR3 length equals 14 residues. Germline CDR1 reads WNHNN; CDR2 reads SYGVQD (reference sequence). The V and J ends lost 6 bases and 5 bases, in that order; junction bases with no gene match: 2. The CDR3 region is CASSWTSGTGELFF. DNA for the CDR3: TGCGCCAGCAGCTGGACTAGCGGGACCGGGGAGCTGTTTTTT.

J is TRBJ2-2 and V is TRBV30, with D possibly TRBD2 on 6 matching bases. V was clipped by 2 bases and J by 5 bases, with 15 bases between them. The CDR3 runs to 15 residues. From germline, CDR1 is GTSNPN and CDR2 SVGIG (reference sequence). The CDR3 spells CAWSRDSAGTGELFF. DNA of the CDR3: TGTGCCTGGAGTCGGGACTCCGCGGGGACCGGGGAGCTGTTTTTT.